This TCR beta chain was recorded in a study of cytomegalovirus exposure and HLA in healthy donors. This CDR3 contains 13 residues. V was cut by 4 bases and J by 7 bases, with 13 bases left in between. CDR1 is MNHEY, CDR2 SMNVEV, per germline (reference sequence). In regard to this clone: Its antigen is not identified.

General study results and limits: Among TCR beta chains, those listed as cytomegalovirus-associated numbered about 160.

PCR primers comprised 60 Vbeta and 13 Jbeta primers. Profiling relied on immunoSEQ multiplex PCR, and the TCRdb table lists in-frame clones only, not all of them. The top ten clones hold approximately 2.7% of a sample with almost 85,000 clones, roughly 73% of them seen once. This TCR came from a male donor in good health and CMV-seropositive. The genes are TRBV27 and TRBJ2-5, with D uncertain. Sample: PBMCs. In DNA, the CDR3 is TGTGCCAGCAGTTCCCGCGGCGGCGGGACCCAGTACTTC. This translates into CASSSRGGGTQYF.